The clone carrying this T cell receptor beta chain was found many times. These data originate in a study of regulatory T cells in long-lasting Graves disease. Libraries of TCR beta came from iRepertoire HTBI primers plus Arm-PCR of CDR3 regions. In TCRdb, the multiplex PCR reads were re-called with MiXCR into one record per CDR3 protein. The sample shows hundreds of thousands of distinct CDR3 sequences, 16% of them seen only once. Time point indicated: newly diagnosed GD, antithyroid drugs for less than 3 months. Preparation of the TCR library used RNA extracted from PBMCs. This CDR3 region has 13 residues. V lost 7 bases and J lost 7; bases outside the gene matches: 5. Germline lookup yields CDR1 SNHLY and CDR2 FYNNEI. These data also formed part of another study, on T cells in Graves' hyperthyroidism and ophthalmopathy.

This sequence joins TRBV2 and TRBJ2-1, with 9 nucleotides matching TRBD1. The clonotype was recovered from a man aged 40-50 years with Graves disease. This material consisted of peripheral blood mononuclear cells (PBMCs), taken at new diagnosis, from a patient treated with antithyroid drugs. In DNA, the CDR3 is TGTGCCAGCAAGGGGACAGGGTCGAATGAGCAGTTCTTC. Translated: CASKGTGSNEQFF.